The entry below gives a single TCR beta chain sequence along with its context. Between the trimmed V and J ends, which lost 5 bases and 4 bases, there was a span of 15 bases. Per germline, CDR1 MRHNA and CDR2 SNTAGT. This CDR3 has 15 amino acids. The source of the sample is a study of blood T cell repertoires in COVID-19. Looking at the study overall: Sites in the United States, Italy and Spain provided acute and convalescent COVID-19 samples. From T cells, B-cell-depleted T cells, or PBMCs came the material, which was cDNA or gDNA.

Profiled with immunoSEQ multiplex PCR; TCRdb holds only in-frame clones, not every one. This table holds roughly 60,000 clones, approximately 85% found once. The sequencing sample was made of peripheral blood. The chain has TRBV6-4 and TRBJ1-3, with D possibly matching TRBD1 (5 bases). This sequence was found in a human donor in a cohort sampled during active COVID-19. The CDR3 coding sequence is TGTGCCAGCAGTCCCCAGTGGGGCTCGGGAAACACCATATATTTT. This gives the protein CASSPQWGSGNTIYF.